This TCR beta chain was recovered during a study of T cells in Graves' hyperthyroidism and ophthalmopathy. Study in general: Blood from the periphery was taken at initial diagnosis, before any treatment.

Trimming took 0 bases from V and 8 from J, leaving 16 bases between them. The CDR3 is 15 amino acids. Germline V lookup: CDR1 SGHRS, CDR2 YFSETQ. The TCR beta CDR3 regions underwent amplification using RNA transcripts as the source. HTBI primers were employed in a first-round RT-PCR of the TCR CDR3. TCRdb independently ran MiXCR on the multiplex PCR reads; one entry per CDR3 protein. This sample has 540,000 or so distinct CDR3 sequences; about 15% occur once, and the top ten carry 6.5% to 8%. Remarks on this clonotype: This may be a read error, as it is one base from a much larger clone.

Hyperthyroidism patients were newly diagnosed, had disease duration under 2 months, and were aged 18 to 65 years. The TCR was taken from a woman aged 25 to 39 with Graves' hyperthyroidism. Material for sequencing was blood. V gene TRBV5-1 combines with J gene TRBJ2-3; D is perhaps TRBD2 (6 bases). DNA of the CDR3: TGCGCCAGCAGCTTGGTCACTAGCCGCCTCGGTACGCAGTATTTT. Translation gives CASSLVTSRLGTQYF.